By sample fraction, the clone carrying this T cell receptor (beta chain) is medium-sized. Its target is unknown. Treatment indicated: PENTA 11 planned treatment interruption arm or continuous ART arm. These data originate in a study of HIV-infected children after antiretroviral therapy interruption. Whole-study context: Children's median ages were 9.5 years and 8 years by group.

Study-wide points: By the end of treatment interruption, naive CD4+ clonality (Gini) increased.

Trimming took 4 bases from V and 6 from J, leaving 10 bases between them. From germline, CDR1 is DFQATT and CDR2 SNEGSKA (reference sequence). The CDR3 totals 12 residues. Unique molecular identifiers were included in an RNA-based 3' RACE TCR library. Each CDR3 protein is one row after TCRdb ran MiXCR on the 3' RACE reads. Of about 83,000 distinct CDR3 sequences listed, roughly 6.7% are singletons. This TCR came from a pool of human donors with HIV. The rearrangement links TRBV20-1 to TRBJ2-1, with unresolved D. The source material was CD45RA+ CD4+ T cells from PBMCs, pooled from several time points, sampled from a donor given antiretroviral therapy, either interrupted or continuous. The subset: naive CD4+ CD45RA+ CD45RO- T cells. The CDR3 loop is CSAKDPFNEQFF. The CDR3 coding sequence is TGCAGTGCTAAGGATCCTTTCAATGAGCAGTTCTTC.